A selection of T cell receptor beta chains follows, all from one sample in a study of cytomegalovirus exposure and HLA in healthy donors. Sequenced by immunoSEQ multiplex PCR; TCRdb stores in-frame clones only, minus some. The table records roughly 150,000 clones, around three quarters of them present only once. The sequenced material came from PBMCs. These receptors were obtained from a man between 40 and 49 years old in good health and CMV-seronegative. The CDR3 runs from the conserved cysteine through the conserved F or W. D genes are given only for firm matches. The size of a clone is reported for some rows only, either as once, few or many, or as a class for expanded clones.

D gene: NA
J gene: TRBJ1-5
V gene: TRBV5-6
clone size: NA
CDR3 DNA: TGTGCCAGCAGCTTGCGTCAGGGGAATCAGCCCCAGCATTTT
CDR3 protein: CASSLRQGNQPQHF

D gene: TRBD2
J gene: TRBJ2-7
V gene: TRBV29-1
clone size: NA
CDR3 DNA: TGCAGCGTCACGACGCCAGCGGGGACTTACGAGCAGTACTTC
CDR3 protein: CSVTTPAGTYEQYF

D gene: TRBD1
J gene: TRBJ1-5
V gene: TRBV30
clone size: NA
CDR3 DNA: TGTGCCTGGAGTCCCGACAGGGATCAGCCCCAGCATTTT
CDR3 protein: CAWSPDRDQPQHF

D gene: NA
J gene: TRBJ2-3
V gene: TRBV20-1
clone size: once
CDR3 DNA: TGCAGTGCTCGTATTAAGACTCCGCAGTATTTT
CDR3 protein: CSARIKTPQYF

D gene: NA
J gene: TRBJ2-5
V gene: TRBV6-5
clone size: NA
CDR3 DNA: TGTGCCAGCAGCGGGGGTGGGGAGACCCAGTACTTC
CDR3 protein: CASSGGGETQYF

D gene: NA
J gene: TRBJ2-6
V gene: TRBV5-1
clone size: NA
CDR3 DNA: TGCGCCACCTCTACAGTATCTGGGGCCAACGTCCTGACTTTC
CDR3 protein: CATSTVSGANVLTF

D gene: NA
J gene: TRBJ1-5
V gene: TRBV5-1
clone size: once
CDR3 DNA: TGCGCCAGCAGCCCCCCTTCCCAGAATTTT
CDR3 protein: CASSPPSQNF

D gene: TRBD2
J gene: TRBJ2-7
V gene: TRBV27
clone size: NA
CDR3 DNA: TGTGCCAGCAGTACCGTACTAGCGGGAGCTGGCGAGCAGTACTTC
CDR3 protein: CASSTVLAGAGEQYF

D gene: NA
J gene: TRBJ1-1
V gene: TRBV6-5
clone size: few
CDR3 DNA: TGTGCCAGCAGCCGAGGATTGGGGCGAGGAGCTTTCTTT
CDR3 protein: CASSRGLGRGAFF

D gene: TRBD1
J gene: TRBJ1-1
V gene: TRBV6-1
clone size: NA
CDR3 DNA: TGTGCCAGCAGTGAAGCGAGGGGGCTGAACACTGAAGCTTTCTTT
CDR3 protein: CASSEARGLNTEAFF

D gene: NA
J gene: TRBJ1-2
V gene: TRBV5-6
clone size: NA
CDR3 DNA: TGTGCCAGCAGCGACAGTATTAGTGGCTACACCTTC
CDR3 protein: CASSDSISGYTF

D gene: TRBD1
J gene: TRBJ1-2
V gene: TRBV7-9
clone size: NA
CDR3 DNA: TGTGCCAGCAGGGAGACAGGGTCAGTCAACTATGGCTACACCTTC
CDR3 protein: CASRETGSVNYGYTF

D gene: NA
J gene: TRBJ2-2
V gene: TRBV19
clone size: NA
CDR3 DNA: TGTGCCAGTAGTATAGGTCGTTTCACCGGGGAGCTGTTTTTT
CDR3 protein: CASSIGRFTGELFF

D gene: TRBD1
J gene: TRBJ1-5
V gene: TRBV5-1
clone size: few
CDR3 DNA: TGCGCCAGCAGCTTGACAGGGGAGGGCAATCAGCCCCAGCATTTT
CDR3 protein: CASSLTGEGNQPQHF

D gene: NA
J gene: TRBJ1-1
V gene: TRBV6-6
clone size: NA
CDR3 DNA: TGTGCCAGCTGGGAGGCAGGGCCTATGAACACTGAAGCTTTCTTT
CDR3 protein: CASWEAGPMNTEAFF

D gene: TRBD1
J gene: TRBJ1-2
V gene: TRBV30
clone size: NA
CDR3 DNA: TGTGCCTGGAGGGGCCCGCGGACAGGGGATGGCTACACCTTC
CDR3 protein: CAWRGPRTGDGYTF

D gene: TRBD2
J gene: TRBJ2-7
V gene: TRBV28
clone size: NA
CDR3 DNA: TGTGCCAGCAGTTTGACTAGCGGGACTTACTACGAGCAGTACTTC
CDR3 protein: CASSLTSGTYYEQYF

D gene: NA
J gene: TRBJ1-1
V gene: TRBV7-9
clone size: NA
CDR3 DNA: TGTGCCAGCACCCCGACAGGTGACGGTGAAGCTTTCTTT
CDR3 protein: CASTPTGDGEAFF

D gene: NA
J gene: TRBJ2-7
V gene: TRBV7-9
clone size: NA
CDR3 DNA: TGTGCCAGCAGCTTTGCACTGAGGAGCTCCTACGAGCAGTACTTC
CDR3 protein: CASSFALRSSYEQYF

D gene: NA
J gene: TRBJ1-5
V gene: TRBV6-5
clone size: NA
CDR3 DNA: TGTGCCAGCTCTCCCGCAGGGGAACCTAATCAGCCCCAGAATTTT
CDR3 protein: CASSPAGEPNQPQNF

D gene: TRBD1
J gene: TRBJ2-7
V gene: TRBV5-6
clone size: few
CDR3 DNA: TGTGCCAGCAGCTTGGTTGTGGACAGGGCCGAGCAGTACTTC
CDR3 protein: CASSLVVDRAEQYF

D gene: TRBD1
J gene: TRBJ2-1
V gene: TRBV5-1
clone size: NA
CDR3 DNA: TGCGCCAGCAGCTTGGTGGACAGGCCCCGGGTAGAGCAGTTCTTC
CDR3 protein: CASSLVDRPRVEQFF

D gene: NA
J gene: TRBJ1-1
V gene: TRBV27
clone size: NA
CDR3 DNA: TGTGCCAGCAGTTTTTCTCCTTCCGCTGAAGCTTTCTTT
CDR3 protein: CASSFSPSAEAFF

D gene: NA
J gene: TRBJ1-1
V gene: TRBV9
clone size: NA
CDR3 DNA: TGTGCCAGCAGCTACCGTAAAAAGGCCCCAGGGAACACTGAAGCTTTCTTT
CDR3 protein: CASSYRKKAPGNTEAFF

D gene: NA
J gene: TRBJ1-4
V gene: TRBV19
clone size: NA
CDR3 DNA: TGTGCCAGTAGTAGCCAGGGTATCGAAAAACTGTTTTTT
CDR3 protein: CASSSQGIEKLFF